A single T cell receptor beta chain is shown here with its context. Antigen unknown. The junction had 4 bases not matched to a gene; V was cut back by 8 bases and J by 7 bases. CDR1 is SNHLY and CDR2 is FYNNEI in the germline V gene. The CDR3 is 14 amino acids. This record belongs to a study of shared clonotypes between healthy human individuals. Broader study findings: Clonotype sharing across several donors was observed for about 5.2% of naive CD4 clonotypes. Clonotype sharing among donors likely depends on sequencing depth.

Genomic DNA of each subset was evenly split across several immunoSEQ plates. Only in-frame clones appear in the TCRdb table, and some are missing; sequencing was by immunoSEQ multiplex PCR. The table shows 2 million to 2.5 million clones, with 85% to 95% occurring only once. The receptor's source is a young man in good health. Some clones in this sample may be carry-over from other donors' samples. Sequenced input: naive CD4+ T cells from PBMCs. Specified subset: CD45RA+ positively selected. This chain uses TRBV2 with TRBJ2-1, with 14 bases fitting TRBD2. The CDR3 DNA reads as TGTGCCAGCGGTGGGACTAGCGGGAGAAATGAGCAGTTCTTC. It encodes CASGGTSGRNEQFF.